This is a list of T cell receptor beta chains from one sample in a study of blood T cell repertoires in COVID-19. This table comes from immunoSEQ multiplex PCR, and its TCRdb copy is limited to in-frame clones, with some not included. The sample contains about 200,000 clones, roughly four fifths of which appear only once. Sequencing was performed on PBMCs or T cells enriched from blood (not recorded which). The source is a man aged 35 to 55 who had recovered from COVID-19. CDR3s include the opening cysteine and the closing phenylalanine or tryptophan. A D gene is named only where the DNA matches it firmly. Clone size is given for some rows only: seen once, a few or many times, or a class if the clone is expanded.

J: TRBJ2-5; size: NA; D: TRBD1; V: TRBV7-3; CDR3: CASSIDREETQYF; DNA: TGTGCCAGCAGCATTGACAGGGAAGAGACCCAGTACTTC
J: TRBJ2-7; size: NA; D: TRBD2; V: TRBV6-2/TRBV6-3; CDR3: CASSYPLAGVYEQYF; DNA: TGTGCCAGCAGTTACCCCCTAGCGGGCGTTTACGAGCAGTACTTC
J: TRBJ1-1; size: NA; D: NA; V: TRBV29-1; CDR3: CSVGSAGNWMNTEAFF; DNA: TGCAGCGTCGGGTCTGCGGGAAATTGGATGAACACTGAAGCTTTCTTT
J: TRBJ1-1; size: NA; D: TRBD1; V: TRBV2; CDR3: CASRTGQGFTEAFF; DNA: TGTGCCAGCAGGACGGGACAGGGGTTCACTGAAGCTTTCTTT
J: TRBJ2-3; size: NA; D: NA; V: TRBV30; CDR3: CAWSLQDTDTQYF; DNA: TGTGCCTGGAGCCTACAGGACACAGATACGCAGTATTTT
J: TRBJ1-2; size: NA; D: TRBD1; V: TRBV4-3; CDR3: CASSQATGDGYTF; DNA: TGCGCCAGCAGCCAAGCGACAGGGGACGGCTACACCTTC
J: TRBJ1-1; size: NA; D: NA; V: TRBV6-1; CDR3: CASSEGVGRGTEAFF; DNA: TGTGCCAGCAGTGAAGGGGTAGGACGGGGAACTGAAGCTTTCTTT
J: TRBJ2-3; size: NA; D: TRBD2; V: TRBV10-2; CDR3: CASSGFLAGETPDTQYF; DNA: TGCGCCAGCTCTGGGTTTCTAGCGGGAGAAACCCCAGATACGCAGTATTTT
J: TRBJ1-1; size: NA; D: NA; V: TRBV19; CDR3: CASSIRRTPPEAFF; DNA: TGTGCCAGTAGTATTCGGAGGACTCCACCTGAAGCTTTCTTT
J: TRBJ2-5; size: NA; D: NA; V: TRBV4-1; CDR3: CASSQDWGGKETQYF; DNA: TGCGCCAGCAGCCAAGATTGGGGCGGGAAAGAGACCCAGTACTTC
J: TRBJ1-2; size: NA; D: TRBD1; V: TRBV28; CDR3: CASSPGDRAIYGYTF; DNA: TGTGCCAGCAGCCCCGGGGACAGGGCGATATATGGCTACACCTTC
J: TRBJ2-5; size: NA; D: TRBD1; V: TRBV18; CDR3: CASSPDNRGPASETQYF; DNA: TGTGCCAGCTCACCGGACAACAGGGGGCCGGCAAGTGAGACCCAGTACTTC
J: TRBJ2-1; size: many; D: TRBD2; V: TRBV6-2/TRBV6-3; CDR3: CASSYLRTSGMKVYNEQFF; DNA: TGTGCCAGCAGTTACCTCCGGACTAGCGGGATGAAGGTCTACAATGAGCAGTTCTTC
J: TRBJ2-2; size: many; D: TRBD2; V: TRBV2; CDR3: CATILAGRGGELFF; DNA: TGTGCCACCATACTAGCGGGGAGGGGCGGGGAGCTGTTTTTT
J: TRBJ2-1; size: NA; D: TRBD1; V: TRBV28; CDR3: CAITRDRAAYNEQFF; DNA: TGTGCCATCACCCGGGACAGGGCTGCCTACAATGAGCAGTTCTTC
J: TRBJ2-7; size: NA; D: NA; V: TRBV9; CDR3: CASSVAGETQYEQYF; DNA: TGTGCCAGCAGCGTAGCGGGGGAGACCCAGTACGAGCAGTACTTC
J: TRBJ1-6; size: NA; D: NA; V: TRBV5-1; CDR3: CASSLARTRRDSPLHF; DNA: TGCGCCAGCAGCTTGGCCCGGACACGGAGGGATTCACCCCTCCACTTT
J: TRBJ1-5; size: NA; D: NA; V: TRBV10-3; CDR3: CAISGGGNNQPQHF; DNA: TGTGCCATCAGTGGTGGAGGGAATAATCAGCCCCAGCATTTT
J: TRBJ1-2; size: NA; D: NA; V: TRBV12-3/TRBV12-4; CDR3: CASSVGQYYGYTF; DNA: TGTGCCAGCAGTGTAGGACAATACTATGGCTACACCTTC
J: TRBJ1-6; size: NA; D: TRBD1; V: TRBV27; CDR3: CASSLFPTGVTNSPLHF; DNA: TGTGCCAGCAGTTTATTCCCGACAGGGGTTACGAATTCACCCCTCCACTTT
J: TRBJ2-3; size: NA; D: TRBD2; V: TRBV10-2; CDR3: CASTGLAGVDTQYF; DNA: TGCGCCAGCACGGGACTAGCGGGAGTAGATACGCAGTATTTT
J: TRBJ1-2; size: NA; D: NA; V: TRBV13; CDR3: CASSLDNVYGYTF; DNA: TGTGCCAGCAGCTTAGACAATGTCTATGGCTACACCTTC
J: TRBJ1-2; size: NA; D: TRBD1; V: TRBV9; CDR3: CASSVATGGYGYTF; DNA: TGTGCCAGCAGCGTAGCTACAGGGGGCTATGGCTACACCTTC
J: TRBJ2-3; size: once; D: TRBD2; V: TRBV3-1/TRBV3-2; CDR3: CASSQREANTDTQYF; DNA: TGTGCCAGCAGCCAGCGGGAGGCGAACACAGATACGCAGTATTTT
J: TRBJ1-2; size: NA; D: NA; V: TRBV5-1; CDR3: CASSPVTGSNYGYTF; DNA: TGCGCCAGCAGCCCGGTTACAGGGTCGAACTATGGCTACACCTTC
J: TRBJ2-3; size: NA; D: NA; V: TRBV10-2; CDR3: CASSESLPTDTQYF; DNA: TGCGCCAGCAGTGAGTCTCTACCCACAGATACGCAGTATTTT
J: TRBJ2-2; size: NA; D: TRBD2; V: TRBV19; CDR3: CVSRRGTTAGELFF; DNA: TGTGTGAGCCGTAGAGGGACTACGGCCGGGGAGCTGTTTTTT
J: TRBJ1-5; size: NA; D: TRBD1; V: TRBV19; CDR3: CASSDRTYQPQHF; DNA: TGTGCCAGTTCGGACAGGACTTATCAGCCCCAGCATTTT
J: TRBJ1-1; size: once; D: NA; V: TRBV10-1; CDR3: CASSANLLGSAFF; DNA: TGCGCCAGCAGTGCAAATTTACTAGGGAGCGCTTTCTTT
J: TRBJ1-1; size: NA; D: TRBD1; V: TRBV4-3; CDR3: CASSQGDSRRAFF; DNA: TGCGCCAGCAGCCAAGGGGACAGCCGACGAGCTTTCTTT
J: TRBJ1-1; size: NA; D: NA; V: TRBV7-3; CDR3: CASSSRGGVEAFF; DNA: TGTGCCAGCAGCTCCCGAGGGGGAGTAGAAGCTTTCTTT
J: TRBJ2-1; size: NA; D: TRBD2; V: TRBV9; CDR3: CASSVTGSGSHNEQFF; DNA: TGTGCCAGCAGCGTAACGGGTAGCGGGAGTCACAATGAGCAGTTCTTC
J: TRBJ1-2; size: once; D: TRBD1; V: TRBV7-2; CDR3: CASSPAGTGVVNGYTF; DNA: TGTGCCAGCAGCCCCGCCGGGACAGGGGTTGTGAATGGCTACACCTTC
J: TRBJ2-7; size: NA; D: NA; V: TRBV4-3; CDR3: CASSQSTTDNTYEQYF; DNA: TGCGCCAGCAGCCAAAGTACAACCGACAACACCTACGAGCAGTACTTC
J: TRBJ1-3; size: NA; D: TRBD1; V: TRBV4-3; CDR3: CASSQARDRGSGNTIYF; DNA: TGCGCCAGCAGCCAAGCCCGTGACAGGGGTTCTGGAAACACCATATATTTT
J: TRBJ1-1; size: NA; D: NA; V: TRBV30; CDR3: CAWSATGVNTEAFF; DNA: TGTGCCTGGAGTGCCACGGGGGTGAACACTGAAGCTTTCTTT
J: TRBJ2-1; size: NA; D: TRBD2; V: TRBV11-2; CDR3: CASSLGLAGERNYNEQFF; DNA: TGTGCCAGCAGCTTAGGTCTAGCGGGAGAGAGGAATTACAATGAGCAGTTCTTC
J: TRBJ1-2; size: NA; D: NA; V: TRBV5-1; CDR3: CASSPDTGPSSNYGYTF; DNA: TGCGCCAGCAGCCCGGATACAGGGCCGTCCTCCAACTATGGCTACACCTTC
J: TRBJ1-2; size: NA; D: NA; V: TRBV21-1; CDR3: CASSKALGDRDPYTF; DNA: TGTGCCAGCAGCAAAGCGCTGGGGGACAGAGACCCCTATACCTTC
J: TRBJ1-1; size: few; D: TRBD1; V: TRBV7-8; CDR3: CASSLLAGQGGTEAFF; DNA: TGTGCCAGCAGCTTGCTTGCCGGACAGGGAGGAACTGAAGCTTTCTTT
J: TRBJ1-2; size: NA; D: NA; V: TRBV10-2; CDR3: CASSEVAGTSNGYTF; DNA: TGCGCCAGCAGTGAGGTCGCAGGGACTTCTAATGGCTACACCTTC
J: TRBJ2-7; size: NA; D: TRBD1; V: TRBV18; CDR3: CASSPPGQGFYEQYF; DNA: TGTGCCAGCTCACCTCCCGGACAGGGTTTCTACGAGCAGTACTTC
J: TRBJ1-5; size: NA; D: NA; V: TRBV29-1; CDR3: CSVALGGGQPQHF; DNA: TGCAGCGTGGCCTTGGGGGGAGGTCAGCCCCAGCATTTT
J: TRBJ2-3; size: NA; D: TRBD2; V: TRBV9; CDR3: CASSVEPGLATSTDTQYF; DNA: TGTGCCAGCAGCGTAGAGCCGGGACTAGCGACTAGCACAGATACGCAGTATTTT
J: TRBJ2-2; size: few; D: NA; V: TRBV7-3; CDR3: CASSLAFAGRTTGELFF; DNA: TGTGCCAGCAGCTTAGCGTTCGCGGGCCGCACCACCGGGGAGCTGTTTTTT
J: TRBJ1-2; size: few; D: NA; V: TRBV29-1; CDR3: CSVFVSSYGYTF; DNA: TGCAGCGTTTTCGTCAGTTCCTATGGCTACACCTTC
J: TRBJ1-5; size: NA; D: NA; V: TRBV6-5; CDR3: CASSLYQPQHF; DNA: TGTGCCAGCAGTCTCTATCAGCCCCAGCATTTT
J: TRBJ2-1; size: NA; D: TRBD2; V: TRBV5-1; CDR3: CASRGEGPYNEQFF; DNA: TGCGCCAGCAGAGGGGAGGGCCCTTACAATGAGCAGTTCTTC
J: TRBJ1-1; size: NA; D: NA; V: TRBV5-1; CDR3: CASSSTGKNTEAFF; DNA: TGCGCCAGCAGCTCCACAGGGAAGAACACTGAAGCTTTCTTT
J: TRBJ1-3; size: NA; D: NA; V: TRBV28; CDR3: CASSLEGHQSSGNTIYF; DNA: TGTGCCAGCAGTTTAGAGGGACACCAGAGCTCTGGAAACACCATATATTTT
J: TRBJ1-5; size: NA; D: TRBD1; V: TRBV18; CDR3: CASSPGGTGESAAQPQHF; DNA: TGTGCCAGCTCACCAGGGGGGACAGGGGAGAGCGCGGCACAGCCCCAGCATTTT
J: TRBJ2-2; size: NA; D: NA; V: TRBV28; CDR3: CASSGEVTGELFF; DNA: TGTGCCAGCAGTGGAGAGGTGACCGGGGAGCTGTTTTTT
J: TRBJ2-2; size: NA; D: NA; V: TRBV18; CDR3: CASSPAGRNTGELFF; DNA: TGTGCCAGCTCACCAGCGGGACGGAACACCGGGGAGCTGTTTTTT
J: TRBJ2-2; size: NA; D: TRBD1; V: TRBV19; CDR3: CASRRPGTVGGELFF; DNA: TGTGCCAGTAGAAGACCCGGGACAGTGGGCGGGGAGCTGTTTTTT
J: TRBJ2-5; size: NA; D: TRBD1; V: TRBV15; CDR3: CATSTYGTGTGTQYF; DNA: TGTGCCACCAGCACCTACGGGACAGGAACGGGGACCCAGTACTTC